The entry below gives a single T cell receptor beta chain sequence along with its context. Clones were read by immunoSEQ multiplex PCR, and TCRdb kept only the in-frame ones, dropping some. The sample has 350,000 to 400,000 clones, 80% to 90% seen once. The data belong to a study of blood T cell repertoires in COVID-19. With 0 bases removed from V and 0 bases from J, the gap between germline ends came to 12 bases. This CDR3 has 16 amino acids. From germline, CDR1 is MRHNA and CDR2 SNTAGT. V and J are TRBV6-4 and TRBJ2-7; possibly TRBD1 for D (5 bases). The material sequenced was PBMCs or T cells enriched from blood (not recorded which). This clonotype was obtained from a man aged 18 to 29 who had recovered from COVID-19. CDR3 nucleotides: TGTGCCAGCAGTGACTCGTGGCAGGGCAGCTCCTACGAGCAGTACTTC. Protein product: CASSDSWQGSSYEQYF.